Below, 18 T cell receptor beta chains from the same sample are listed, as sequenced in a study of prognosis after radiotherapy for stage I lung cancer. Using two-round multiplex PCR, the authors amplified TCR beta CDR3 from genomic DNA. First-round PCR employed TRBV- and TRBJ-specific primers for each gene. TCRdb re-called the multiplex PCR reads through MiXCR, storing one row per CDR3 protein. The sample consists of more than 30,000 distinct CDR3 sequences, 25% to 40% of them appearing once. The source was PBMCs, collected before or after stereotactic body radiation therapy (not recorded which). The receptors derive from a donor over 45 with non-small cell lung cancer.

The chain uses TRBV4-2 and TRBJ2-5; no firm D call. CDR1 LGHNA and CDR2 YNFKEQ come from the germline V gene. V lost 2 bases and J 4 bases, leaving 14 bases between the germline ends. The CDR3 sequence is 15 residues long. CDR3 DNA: TGTGCCAGCAGCCAAAGGGATGGGGATAGAGAGACCCAGTACTTC. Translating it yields CASSQRDGDRETQYF.

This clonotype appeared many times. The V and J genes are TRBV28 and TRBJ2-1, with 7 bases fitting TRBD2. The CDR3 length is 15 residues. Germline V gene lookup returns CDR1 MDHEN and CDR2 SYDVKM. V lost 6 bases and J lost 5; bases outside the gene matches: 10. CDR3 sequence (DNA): TGTGCCAGCAGAGGTGGGGGGGGGGGTGACAATGAGCAGTTCTTC. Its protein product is CASRGGGGGDNEQFF. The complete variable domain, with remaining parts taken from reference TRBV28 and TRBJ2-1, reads DVKVTQSSRYLVKRTGEKVFLECVQDMDHENMFWYRQDPGLGLRLIYFSYDVKMKEKGDIPEGYSVSREKKERFSLILESASTNQTSMYLCASRGGGGGDNEQFFGPGTRLTVL.

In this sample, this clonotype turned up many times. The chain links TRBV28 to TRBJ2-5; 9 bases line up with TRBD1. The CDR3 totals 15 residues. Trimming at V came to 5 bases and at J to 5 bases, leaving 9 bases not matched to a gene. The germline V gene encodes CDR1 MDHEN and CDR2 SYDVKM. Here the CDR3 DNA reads TGTGCCAGCAGTACCCGGACAGGGGCGGGGGAGACCCAGTACTTC. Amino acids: CASSTRTGAGETQYF.

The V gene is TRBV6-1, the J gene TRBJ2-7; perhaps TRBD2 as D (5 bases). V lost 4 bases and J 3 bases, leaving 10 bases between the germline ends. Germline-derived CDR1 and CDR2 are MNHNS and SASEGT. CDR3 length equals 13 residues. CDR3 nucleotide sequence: TGTGCCAGCAGTGTAACACGGGACTACGAGCAGTACTTC. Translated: CASSVTRDYEQYF.

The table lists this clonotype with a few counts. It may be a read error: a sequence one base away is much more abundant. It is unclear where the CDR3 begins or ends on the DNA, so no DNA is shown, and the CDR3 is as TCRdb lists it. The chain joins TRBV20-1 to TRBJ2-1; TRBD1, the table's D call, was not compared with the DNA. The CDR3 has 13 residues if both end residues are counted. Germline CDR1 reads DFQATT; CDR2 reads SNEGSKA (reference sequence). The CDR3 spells CSSSGQSYNEQFF.

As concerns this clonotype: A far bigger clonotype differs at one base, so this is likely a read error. The CDR3 DNA sequence: TGTGCCAGCAGTGAAGTAGCCTGGACAGAATCGCGCACAGATACGCAGTATTTT. Residues: CASSEVAWTESRTDTQYF. This rearrangement joins TRBV6-4 to TRBJ2-3; TRBD1 is a possible D gene (6 bases). Trimming removed 3 bases at V and 1 base at J, with 20 bases between. The germline V gene encodes CDR1 MRHNA and CDR2 SNTAGT. The CDR3 extends over 18 amino acids.

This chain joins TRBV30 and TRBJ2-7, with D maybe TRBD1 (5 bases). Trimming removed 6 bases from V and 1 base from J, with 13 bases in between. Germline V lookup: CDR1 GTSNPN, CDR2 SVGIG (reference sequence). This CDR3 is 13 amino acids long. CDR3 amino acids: CACSTDISYEQYF. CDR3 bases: TGTGCCTGTAGTACGGACATATCCTACGAGCAGTACTTC.

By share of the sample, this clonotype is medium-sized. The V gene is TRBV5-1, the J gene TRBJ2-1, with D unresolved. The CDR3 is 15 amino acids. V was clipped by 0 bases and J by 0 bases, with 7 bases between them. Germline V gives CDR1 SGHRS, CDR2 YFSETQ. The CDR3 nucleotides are TGCGCCAGCAGCTTGGCAGATAGCTCCTACAATGAGCAGTTCTTC. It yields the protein CASSLADSSYNEQFF.

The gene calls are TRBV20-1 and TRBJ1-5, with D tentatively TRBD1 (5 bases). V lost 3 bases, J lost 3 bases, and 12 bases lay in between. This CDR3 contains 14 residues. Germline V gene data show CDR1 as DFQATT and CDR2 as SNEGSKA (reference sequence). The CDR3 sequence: CSARRGSINQPQHF. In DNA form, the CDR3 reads TGCAGTGCTAGGAGGGGAAGTATCAATCAGCCCCAGCATTTT.

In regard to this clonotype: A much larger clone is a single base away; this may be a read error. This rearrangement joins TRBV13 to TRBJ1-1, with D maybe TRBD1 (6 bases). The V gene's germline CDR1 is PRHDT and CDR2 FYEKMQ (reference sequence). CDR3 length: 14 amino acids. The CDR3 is CASILNGGPSKAFF. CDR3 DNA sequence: TGTGCCAGCATCTTAAACGGGGGCCCCAGTAAAGCTTTCTTT.

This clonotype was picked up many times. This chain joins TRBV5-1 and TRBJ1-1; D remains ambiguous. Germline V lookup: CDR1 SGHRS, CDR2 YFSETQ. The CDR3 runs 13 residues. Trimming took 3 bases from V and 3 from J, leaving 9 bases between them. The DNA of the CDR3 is TGCGCCAGCAGCTGGACGGCGGACACTGAAGCTTTCTTT. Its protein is CASSWTADTEAFF.

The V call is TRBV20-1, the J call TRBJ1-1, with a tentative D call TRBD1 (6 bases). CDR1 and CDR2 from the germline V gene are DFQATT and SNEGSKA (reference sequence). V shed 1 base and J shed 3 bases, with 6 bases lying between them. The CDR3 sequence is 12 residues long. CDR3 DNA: TGCAGTGCTAGAGCAGGGGACACTGAAGCTTTCTTT. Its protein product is CSARAGDTEAFF.

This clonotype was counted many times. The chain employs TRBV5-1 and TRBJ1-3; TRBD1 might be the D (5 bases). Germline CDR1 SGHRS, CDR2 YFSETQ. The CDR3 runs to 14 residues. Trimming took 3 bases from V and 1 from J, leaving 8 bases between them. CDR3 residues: CASSWDFSGNTIYF. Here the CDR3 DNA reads TGCGCCAGCAGCTGGGACTTTTCTGGAAACACCATATATTTT. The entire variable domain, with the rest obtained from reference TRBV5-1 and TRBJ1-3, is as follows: KAGVTQTPRYLIKTRGQQVTLSCSPISGHRSVSWYQQTPGQGLQFLFEYFSETQRNKGNFPGRFSGRQFSNSRSEMNVSTLELGDSALYLCASSWDFSGNTIYFGEGSWLTVV.

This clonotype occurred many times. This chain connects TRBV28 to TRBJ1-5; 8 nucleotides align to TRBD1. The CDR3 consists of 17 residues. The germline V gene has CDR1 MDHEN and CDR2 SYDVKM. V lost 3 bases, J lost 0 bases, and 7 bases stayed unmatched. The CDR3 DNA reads TGTGCCAGCAGTTTGTGGGGACAGGAAGTTAGCAATCAGCCCCAGCATTTT. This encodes CASSLWGQEVSNQPQHF. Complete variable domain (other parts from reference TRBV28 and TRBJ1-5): DVKVTQSSRYLVKRTGEKVFLECVQDMDHENMFWYRQDPGLGLRLIYFSYDVKMKEKGDIPEGYSVSREKKERFSLILESASTNQTSMYLCASSLWGQEVSNQPQHFGDGTRLSIL.

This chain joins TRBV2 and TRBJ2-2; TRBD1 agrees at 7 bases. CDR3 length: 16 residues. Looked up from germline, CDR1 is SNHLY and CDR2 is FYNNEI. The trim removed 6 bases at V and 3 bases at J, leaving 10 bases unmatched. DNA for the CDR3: TGTGCCAGCAGGAGGGGTCGACAGGGAGACACCGGGGAGCTGTTTTTT. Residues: CASRRGRQGDTGELFF.

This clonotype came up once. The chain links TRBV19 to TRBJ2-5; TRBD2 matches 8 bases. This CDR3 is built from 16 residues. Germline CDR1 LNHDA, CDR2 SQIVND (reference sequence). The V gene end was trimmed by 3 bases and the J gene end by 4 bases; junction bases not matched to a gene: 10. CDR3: CASSIGSWAGGETQYF. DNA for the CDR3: TGTGCCAGTAGTATCGGGTCTTGGGCGGGAGGAGAGACCCAGTACTTC.

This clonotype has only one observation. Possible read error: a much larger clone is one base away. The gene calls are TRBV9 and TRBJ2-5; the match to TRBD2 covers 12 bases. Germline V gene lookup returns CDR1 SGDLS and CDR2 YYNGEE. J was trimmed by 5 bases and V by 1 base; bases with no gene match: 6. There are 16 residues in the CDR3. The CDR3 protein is CASSVYPSGRGETQYF. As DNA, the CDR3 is TGTGCCAGCAGCGTATATCCTAGCGGGAGGGGGGAGACCCAGTACTTC. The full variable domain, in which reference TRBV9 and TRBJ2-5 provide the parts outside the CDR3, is DSGVTQTPKHLITATGQRVTLRCSPRSGDLSVYWYQQSLDQGLQFLIQYYNGEERAKGNILERFSAQQFPDLHSELNLSSLELGDSALYFCASSVYPSGRGETQYFGPGTRLLVL.

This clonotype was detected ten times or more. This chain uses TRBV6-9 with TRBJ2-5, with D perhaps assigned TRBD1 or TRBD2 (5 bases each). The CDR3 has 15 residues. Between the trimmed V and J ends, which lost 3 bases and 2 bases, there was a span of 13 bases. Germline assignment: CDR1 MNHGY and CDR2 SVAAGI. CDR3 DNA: TGTGCCAGCAGTTACTCCGCTGGGACGCAAGAGACCCAGTACTTC. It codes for CASSYSAGTQETQYF.